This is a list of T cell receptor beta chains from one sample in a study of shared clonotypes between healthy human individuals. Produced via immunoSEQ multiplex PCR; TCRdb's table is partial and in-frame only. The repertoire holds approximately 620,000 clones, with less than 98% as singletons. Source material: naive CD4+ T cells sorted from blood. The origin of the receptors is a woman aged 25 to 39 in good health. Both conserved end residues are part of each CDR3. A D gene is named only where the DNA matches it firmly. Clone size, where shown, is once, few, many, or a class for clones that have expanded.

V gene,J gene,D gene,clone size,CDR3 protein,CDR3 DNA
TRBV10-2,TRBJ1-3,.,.,CASKGISSGNTIYF,TGCGCCAGCAAGGGGATTAGCTCTGGAAACACCATATATTTT
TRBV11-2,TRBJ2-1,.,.,CASSSPPSSYNEQFF,TGTGCCAGCAGCTCCCCCCCAAGCTCCTACAATGAGCAGTTCTTC
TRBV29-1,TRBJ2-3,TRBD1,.,CSSRGRLTDTQYF,TGCAGCTCCAGGGGGCGTTTAACAGATACGCAGTATTTT
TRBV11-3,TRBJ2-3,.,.,CASSGRGDTQYF,TGTGCCAGCAGCGGTCGAGGAGATACGCAGTATTTT
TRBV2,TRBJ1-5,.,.,CASNLGASNQPQHF,TGTGCCAGCAATTTGGGGGCGAGCAATCAGCCCCAGCATTTT
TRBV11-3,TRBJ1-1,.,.,CASSLGQSNTEAFF,TGTGCCAGCAGCTTAGGTCAGAGTAACACTGAAGCTTTCTTT
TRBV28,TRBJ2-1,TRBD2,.,CASSSGGFNEQFF,TGTGCCAGCAGTTCGGGAGGATTCAATGAGCAGTTCTTC
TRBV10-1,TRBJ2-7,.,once,CASSESATGRGSYEQYF,TGCGCCAGCAGTGAGTCGGCCACGGGGCGGGGATCCTACGAGCAGTACTTC
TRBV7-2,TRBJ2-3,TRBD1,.,CASIRRGPFTDTQYF,TGTGCCAGCATCCGTAGGGGGCCTTTCACAGATACGCAGTATTTT
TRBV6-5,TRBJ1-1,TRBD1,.,CASSKDRGNTEAFF,TGTGCCAGCAGTAAAGACAGGGGCAACACTGAAGCTTTCTTT
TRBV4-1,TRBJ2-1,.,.,CASSQDGQLNEQFF,TGCGCCAGCAGCCAAGATGGACAGTTAAATGAGCAGTTCTTC
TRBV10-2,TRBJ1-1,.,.,CASSRGGGMNTEAFF,TGCGCCAGCAGCCGAGGGGGGGGCATGAACACTGAAGCTTTCTTT
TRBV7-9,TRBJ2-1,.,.,CASRNRASLSDEQFF,TGTGCCAGCAGGAATAGGGCTAGTCTTTCGGATGAGCAGTTCTTC
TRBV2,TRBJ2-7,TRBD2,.,CASSGLSSGRAYEQYF,TGTGCCAGCAGCGGCCTAAGTAGCGGGAGGGCCTACGAGCAGTACTTC
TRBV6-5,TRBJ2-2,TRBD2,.,CASIASGSSGELFF,TGTGCCAGCATAGCTAGCGGGAGCTCCGGGGAGCTGTTTTTT
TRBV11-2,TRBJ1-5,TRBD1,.,CASSADRNQPQHF,TGTGCCAGCAGCGCGGACAGGAATCAGCCCCAGCATTTT
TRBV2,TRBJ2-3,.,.,CASRWGDTQYF,TGTGCCAGCAGATGGGGCGATACGCAGTATTTT
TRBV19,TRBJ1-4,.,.,CASSARDTGISTNEKLFF,TGTGCCAGTAGTGCCCGGGACACAGGGATTTCTACTAATGAAAAACTGTTTTTT
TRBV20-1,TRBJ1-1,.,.,CSATKNTEAFF,TGCAGTGCTACCAAGAACACTGAAGCTTTCTTT
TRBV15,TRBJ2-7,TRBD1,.,CATSRDRTGGGSEQYF,TGTGCCACCAGCAGAGACCGGACAGGGGGCGGTTCCGAGCAGTACTTC
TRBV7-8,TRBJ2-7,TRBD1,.,CASSFSRDRTHEQYF,TGTGCCAGCAGCTTCTCCCGGGACAGGACCCACGAGCAGTACTTC
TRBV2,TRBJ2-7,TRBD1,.,CASTPATWDSKYEQYF,TGTGCCAGCACTCCAGCGACCTGGGACAGTAAATACGAGCAGTACTTC
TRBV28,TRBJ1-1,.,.,CASRPGLLNTEAFF,TGTGCCAGCAGGCCAGGGCTATTGAACACTGAAGCTTTCTTT
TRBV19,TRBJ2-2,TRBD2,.,CASSIGSGSGDTGELFF,TGTGCCAGTAGTATAGGCAGCGGGAGTGGGGACACCGGGGAGCTGTTTTTT